Each of the 25 T cell receptor beta chains below was sequenced from the same sample in a study of T cells in Graves' hyperthyroidism and ophthalmopathy. RNA transcripts yielded amplified TCR beta CDR3 regions. Initially, a first-round RT-PCR of the TCR CDR3 employed the HTBI primer set. From the multiplex PCR reads, TCRdb called clonotypes with MiXCR, one entry per CDR3 protein. The table lists around 350,000 distinct CDR3 sequences, approximately 13% of them singletons. The sample taken for sequencing was blood. The receptors originated from a woman in her late teens or twenties with Graves' hyperthyroidism.

This clonotype was seen many times. The chain links TRBV19 to TRBJ1-5; 9 bases are shared with TRBD1. The germline V gene has CDR1 LNHDA and CDR2 SQIVND (reference sequence). Unmatched junction bases numbered 2, after V lost 3 bases and J lost 5 bases. This CDR3 comprises 14 residues. CDR3: CASSIDRGDQPQHF. CDR3 DNA: TGTGCCAGTAGTATCGACAGGGGGGATCAGCCCCAGCATTTT.

This clonotype was counted at least ten times. This chain links TRBV2 with TRBJ2-2, with D possibly matching TRBD1 (5 bases). Germline V gives CDR1 SNHLY, CDR2 FYNNEI. The CDR3 runs to 16 residues. V was shortened by 5 bases and J by 2 bases, with 15 bases between the two germline ends. CDR3 DNA sequence: TGTGCCAGCAGTACACAGGATAGGGGCAACACCGGGGAGCTGTTTTTT. It is translated as CASSTQDRGNTGELFF. Together with reference TRBV2 and TRBJ2-2, the CDR3 gives the full variable domain: EPEVTQTPSHQVTQMGQEVILRCVPISNHLYFYWYRQILGQKVEFLVSFYNNEISEKSEIFDDQFSVERPDGSNFTLKIRSTKLEDSAMYFCASSTQDRGNTGELFFGEGSRLTVL.

The J gene is TRBJ2-3, the V gene TRBV6-2 or TRBV6-3, with TRBD2 matching 11 bases. V was clipped by 5 bases and J by 4 bases; unmatched bases: 5. Germline CDR1 MNHEY, CDR2 SVGEGT. The CDR3 runs to 15 residues. CDR3 in amino acids: CASSITSGGADTQYF. CDR3 nucleotides: TGTGCCAGCAGTATAACTAGCGGGGGAGCAGATACGCAGTATTTT.

This clonotype has a count of ten or more. This sequence joins TRBV7-9 and TRBJ2-1; 7 bases are a match to TRBD2. V lost 3 bases to trimming and J lost 5 bases; unmatched junction nucleotides: 10. Germline V lookup: CDR1 SEHNR, CDR2 FQNEAQ (reference sequence). The CDR3 extends over 16 amino acids. CDR3 protein: CASSFEGWGGDNEQFF. The CDR3, as DNA: TGTGCCAGCAGCTTTGAAGGATGGGGGGGGGACAATGAGCAGTTCTTC.

There are many counts of this clonotype. V gene TRBV28 combines with J gene TRBJ2-2, with D perhaps matching TRBD2 (7 bases). Trimming shortened V by 3 bases and J by 5 bases, and 19 bases separated the two germline ends. CDR1 is MDHEN and CDR2 is SYDVKM in the germline V gene. CDR3 length: 17 amino acids. CDR3 amino acids: CASSFGAGAGWTGELFF. CDR3 DNA sequence: TGTGCCAGCAGTTTCGGCGCGGGGGCAGGGTGGACCGGGGAGCTGTTTTTT.

At least ten counts were recorded for this clonotype. The rearrangement uses TRBV20-1 and TRBJ2-7; D gene ambiguous. CDR3 size: 15 residues. The germline V and J ends were trimmed by 0 bases and 4 bases, with 16 bases remaining between them. Germline assignment: CDR1 DFQATT and CDR2 SNEGSKA (reference sequence). The CDR3 DNA sequence: TGCAGTGCTAGAGATCAGATGGTCTCTTTTTACGAGCAGTACTTC. It specifies CSARDQMVSFYEQYF.

This clonotype was seen ten or more times. The chain recombines TRBV20-1 with TRBJ2-2; 7 bases are shared with TRBD2. Trimming at V came to 1 base and at J to 4 bases, leaving 12 bases not matched to a gene. The CDR3 runs 17 residues. CDR1 and CDR2 (germline): DFQATT, SNEGSKA (reference sequence). The CDR3 bases are TGCAGTGCTAGAGCGGCGGCGGCGGGAGTACTCACCGGGGAGCTGTTTTTT. Translated: CSARAAAAGVLTGELFF.

This clonotype was counted many times. The chain couples TRBV7-2 to TRBJ2-3, with D possibly TRBD1 on 5 matching bases. The CDR3 totals 14 residues. Germline CDR1 is SGHTA and CDR2 is FQGNSA. Trimming took off 1 base at V and 9 bases at J, with 14 bases between the two ends. Here the CDR3 DNA reads TGTGCCAGCAGCTTAGATGCGGCCTGGGGCACGCAGTATTTT. It is translated as CASSLDAAWGTQYF.

This clonotype was recorded at least ten times. The chain is built from TRBV6-1 and TRBJ2-5, with D unresolved. This CDR3 has 14 residues. Trimming pared 2 bases from V and 5 bases from J, leaving 12 bases between. Germline V gene lookup returns CDR1 MNHNS and CDR2 SASEGT. The CDR3 nucleotides read TGTGCCAGCAGTGAATGCCGGGTATGCGAGACCCAGTACTTC. It yields the protein CASSECRVCETQYF.

CDR3 coding DNA: TGTGCCAGCTCTCCCGCCAGGTTAGGACTAGGCGACAATGAGCAGTTCTTC. This translates into CASSPARLGLGDNEQFF. The V call is TRBV18, the J call TRBJ2-1; 7 nucleotides match TRBD2. CDR1 and CDR2 from the germline V gene are KGHSH and LQKENI. The length of the CDR3 is 17 residues. The junction had 16 bases not matched to a gene; V was cut back by 6 bases and J by 5 bases.

This clonotype was seen repeatedly, ten times or more. V gene TRBV28 combines with J gene TRBJ2-1; D not resolved. The V end was cut by 9 bases, the J end by 5 bases, with 11 bases between. The CDR3 runs 12 residues. CDR1 MDHEN and CDR2 SYDVKM come from the germline V gene. CDR3: CASPLRDNEQFF. DNA for the CDR3: TGTGCCAGTCCTCTAAGGGACAATGAGCAGTTCTTC.

This clonotype was counted many times. The chain carries TRBV30 and TRBJ2-7; the D is unclear. The germline V gene has CDR1 GTSNPN and CDR2 SVGIG (reference sequence). There are 19 residues in the CDR3. The V end lost 0 bases, the J end lost 7 bases, and 31 bases lay between the germline ends. CDR3 coding DNA: TGTGCCTGGAGTGTAAATCCCCTTCGTACCTCCCCCTCGCTACGGGAGCAGTACTTC. Amino acid sequence: CAWSVNPLRTSPSLREQYF. The full variable domain, in which reference TRBV30 and TRBJ2-7 provide the parts outside the CDR3, is SQTIHQWPATLVQPVGSPLSLECTVEGTSNPNLYWYRQAAGRGLQLLFYSVGIGQISSEVPQNLSASRPQDRQFILSSKKLLLSDSGFYLCAWSVNPLRTSPSLREQYFGPGTRLTVT.

This clonotype was seen repeatedly, ten times or more. The chain has TRBV15 and TRBJ1-1, with 8 nucleotides matching TRBD1. V was pared by 2 bases and J by 5 bases, with 13 bases of the junction left unmatched. Per germline, CDR1 LNHNV and CDR2 YYDKDF (reference sequence). The CDR3 extends over 17 amino acids. The CDR3 DNA sequence: TGTGCCACCAGCAGAAACCTTTTGAGGACAGGGATTACTGAAGCTTTCTTT. Residues: CATSRNLLRTGITEAFF.

This clonotype came up many times. The CDR3 region is CATSRTRDLQETQYF. The DNA for the CDR3 is TGTGCCACCAGCAGAACCCGGGACCTCCAAGAGACCCAGTACTTC. The chain uses TRBV15 and TRBJ2-5; either TRBD1 or TRBD2 may supply D (5 bases each). V was shortened by 2 bases and J by 1 base, with 11 bases between the two germline ends. The CDR3 totals 15 residues. CDR1 is LNHNV, CDR2 YYDKDF, per germline (reference sequence).

This clonotype was seen ten or more times. This chain connects TRBV2 to TRBJ2-1; perhaps TRBD2 as D (6 bases). The germline V and J ends were trimmed by 6 bases and 7 bases, with 16 bases remaining between them. CDR1 and CDR2 (germline): SNHLY, FYNNEI. The CDR3 is made up of 14 amino acids. The DNA of the CDR3 is TGTGCCAGCAGGGCTAGCGCCCCTCGAAATGAGCAGTTCTTC. As protein: CASRASAPRNEQFF.

A word on this clonotype: This may be a read error: a much more frequent sequence differs by one nucleotide. The DNA is left out, because the CDR3 cannot be placed on it with certainty; the CDR3 is given as TCRdb lists it. V gene TRBV9 combines with J gene TRBJ2-2. Counting both end residues, the CDR3 totals 18 amino acids. The germline V gene encodes CDR1 SGDLS and CDR2 YYNGEE. CDR3 protein: CASSVGVGTPKATGELVF.

This clonotype was observed many times. V gene TRBV16 combines with J gene TRBJ1-2; D unclear. Trimming removed 0 bases at V and 5 bases at J, with 7 bases between. The CDR3 has 13 residues. Germline V CDR1 and CDR2: KGHSY, FQNENV. Written as DNA, the CDR3 is TGTGCCAGCAGCCAATCTACAGCGTATGGCTACACCTTC. Its translation is CASSQSTAYGYTF.

In this sample, this clonotype turned up a few times. A much larger clone lies one base from this, so it may be a read error. This sequence joins TRBV12-5 and TRBJ2-3, with TRBD2 as a possible D gene (5 bases). Germline values: CDR1 LGHNT, CDR2 FRNRAP. Trimming pared 5 bases from V and 5 bases from J, leaving 11 bases between. The CDR3 extends over 13 amino acids. CDR3 coding DNA: TGTGCTAGTGGTGTCGGGATCGTAGATACGCAGTATTTT. This gives the protein CASGVGIVDTQYF.

Only a few counts were recorded for this clonotype. This chain uses TRBV25-1 with TRBJ2-3; 7 nucleotides match TRBD2. This CDR3 region has 12 residues. From germline, CDR1 is MGHDK and CDR2 SYGVNS. V lost 7 bases, J lost 7 bases, and 5 bases stayed unmatched. The chain's CDR3 is CASIGEGHTQYF. The DNA for the CDR3 is TGTGCCAGCATTGGGGAGGGACATACGCAGTATTTT.

This clonotype was seen many times. The chain is built from TRBV9 and TRBJ1-2; D unresolved. CDR1 is SGDLS, CDR2 YYNGEE, per germline. This CDR3 region has 13 residues. With 4 bases removed from V and 4 bases from J, the gap between germline ends came to 11 bases. CDR3 sequence: CASSSELGYGYTF. The CDR3 DNA reads as TGTGCCAGCAGCTCCGAGCTCGGCTATGGCTACACCTTC.

This sequence joins TRBV24-1 and TRBJ1-4; D uncertain. This CDR3 has 13 residues. Between the trimmed V and J ends, which lost 9 bases and 7 bases, there was a span of 14 bases. Germline V gives CDR1 KGHDR, CDR2 SFDVKD. The CDR3 sequence is CATRTISGEKLFF. The CDR3 bases are TGTGCCACCCGCACTATTTCAGGTGAAAAACTGTTTTTT.

This clonotype has a count of ten or more. The J gene is TRBJ1-2, the V gene TRBV28, with a possible D match to TRBD1 (5 bases). V lost 1 base, J lost 8 bases, and 11 bases lay in between. CDR3 length: 13 residues. Per germline, CDR1 MDHEN and CDR2 SYDVKM. The CDR3 DNA follows: TGTGCCAGCAGTTTATTCGCTGAGGGGGGCTACACCTTC. Translating gives CASSLFAEGGYTF.

At least ten counts were recorded for this clonotype. The chain links TRBV6-1 to TRBJ1-1; D unclear. The CDR3 loop spans 16 amino acids. V lost 0 bases to trimming and J lost 1 base, with 12 bases between them. Per the germline V gene, CDR1 is MNHNS and CDR2 is SASEGT. CDR3 bases: TGTGCCAGCAGTGAAGCGCTAGGGAATTGGAACACTGAAGCTTTCTTT. Amino acids: CASSEALGNWNTEAFF.

This clonotype has at least ten counts. The chain recombines TRBV3-1 with TRBJ2-7, with TRBD1 matching 9 bases. The CDR3 consists of 16 residues. In germline, CDR1 is LGHDT, CDR2 YNNKEL (reference sequence). Trimming took 4 bases from V and 0 from J; bases not matched to a gene: 7. This CDR3 reads CASSPMGQGGSYEQYF. The CDR3 DNA sequence: TGTGCCAGCAGCCCGATGGGACAGGGAGGCTCCTACGAGCAGTACTTC.

This clonotype was seen at least ten times. This chain connects TRBV5-6 to TRBJ1-1; no definite D call. V shed 4 bases and J shed 1 base, with 11 bases lying between them. This CDR3 region has 14 residues. Germline V lookup: CDR1 SGHDT, CDR2 YYEEEE. The CDR3 nucleotides read TGTGCCAGCAGCGCGCCGAGAGCGAACACTGAAGCTTTCTTT. Translating it yields CASSAPRANTEAFF.